Sequencing of this T cell receptor (beta chain) was carried out in a study of OX40 agonist ivuxolimab in advanced cancers. Sequencing used immunoSEQ multiplex PCR; TCRdb keeps in-frame clones, though not all of them. Of some 100,000 clones in the sample, 90% were seen once. The CDR3 totals 14 residues. The V and J ends lost 4 bases and 3 bases respectively, with 13 bases between them. Germline V gives CDR1 SGHDN, CDR2 FVKESK. Specimen: CD4+ or CD8+ T cells sorted from blood, collected in a trial of the OX40 agonist ivuxolimab. This sequence joins TRBV14 and TRBJ2-7; D unclear. This sequence originates from an adult with an advanced solid tumor such as melanoma, head and neck, liver or kidney cancer. For the CDR3, the DNA is TGTGCCAGCAGCCCTTCATTAATCCACTACGAGCAGTACTTC. It codes for CASSPSLIHYEQYF. The complete variable domain, with remaining parts taken from reference TRBV14 and TRBJ2-7, reads EAGVTQFPSHSVIEKGQTVTLRCDPISGHDNLYWYRRVMGKEIKFLLHFVKESKQDESGMPNNRFLAERTGGTYSTLKVQPAELEDSGVYFCASSPSLIHYEQYFGPGTRLTVT.